Listed here are 21 T cell receptor beta chains from one sample, sequenced in a study of blood T cells in healthy people across ages. Then a second PCR, running about 7 to 11 cycles, was carried out with a sample-barcoded 5' primer and a J-beta primer mix. TCRdb processed the 5' RACE reads anew with MiXCR; each CDR3 protein has one entry. The repertoire holds 650,000 to 700,000 distinct CDR3 sequences, with around 50% as singletons. Sequencing input: blood. The origin of the receptors is a woman aged 80 or older in good health.

In its sample, this clonotype was seen a few times. The V call is TRBV5-1, the J call TRBJ2-2; no clear D gene. Trimming cost V 5 bases and J 4 bases, with 15 bases left between them. The CDR3 length is 15 residues. Germline V lookup: CDR1 SGHRS, CDR2 YFSETQ. Here the CDR3 reads CASSYRKGLTGELFF. DNA of the CDR3: TGCGCCAGCAGTTATCGGAAGGGCCTCACCGGGGAGCTGTTTTTT.

This chain connects TRBV6-5 to TRBJ2-5; TRBD2 matches 8 bases. Germline V gene data show CDR1 as MNHEY and CDR2 as SVGAGI. The V segment lost 6 bases and the J segment 7 bases; nucleotides outside the gene matches: 10. CDR3 length equals 14 residues. This chain's CDR3 is CASSRGLGGGTQYF. DNA for the CDR3: TGTGCCAGCAGCCGGGGACTAGGAGGTGGGACCCAGTACTTC.

This CDR3 reads CATSPRIGEEPYEQYF. DNA for the CDR3: TGTGCCACCAGCCCGAGGATAGGGGAGGAACCCTACGAGCAGTACTTC. V and J are TRBV6-2 or TRBV6-3 and TRBJ2-7, with D possibly being TRBD2 (6 bases). The V end was cut by 10 bases, the J end by 2 bases, with 24 bases between. Germline V CDR1 and CDR2: MNHEY, SVGEGT. This CDR3 comprises 16 residues.

This clonotype was found once. The chain uses TRBV5-1 and TRBJ2-7; D ambiguous. Germline V lookup: CDR1 SGHRS, CDR2 YFSETQ. Trimming stripped 1 base from V and 2 bases from J, with 10 bases between. The CDR3 spans 14 residues. This CDR3 reads CASSLNRRAYEQYF. Written as DNA, the CDR3 is TGCGCCAGCAGCTTGAACAGAAGGGCCTACGAGCAGTACTTC.

This clonotype showed up many times. This CDR3 is CASSSQGRGFYGYTF. The CDR3 nucleotides are TGTGCCAGCAGTTCCCAGGGGAGGGGCTTCTATGGCTACACCTTC. The rearrangement links TRBV12-3 or TRBV12-4 to TRBJ1-2, with a possible D match to TRBD1 (6 bases). V gave up 4 bases and J gave up 4 bases, with 16 bases separating them. The CDR3 length is 15 residues.

This clonotype was counted between two and nine times. The chain carries TRBV12-3 or TRBV12-4 and TRBJ2-1; D unclear. The CDR3 runs to 17 residues. Trimming left V 3 bases short and J 5 bases short, with 20 bases between. CDR3 amino acids: CASSFFVADKEDNEQFF. CDR3 sequence (DNA): TGTGCCAGCAGTTTCTTCGTGGCGGATAAAGAAGACAATGAGCAGTTCTTC.

The chain combines TRBV25-1 with TRBJ1-4; maybe TRBD1 (6 bases). The CDR3 covers 14 residues. Germline assignment: CDR1 MGHDK and CDR2 SYGVNS. V lost 6 bases to trimming and J lost 7 bases, with 15 bases between them. This CDR3 is CASSLDSRVEKLFF. CDR3 bases: TGTGCCAGCAGCTTGGACAGTCGGGTTGAAAAACTGTTTTTT.

The sample holds a few counts of this clonotype. V usage is TRBV25-1 and J usage is TRBJ1-4; D remains ambiguous. The germline gives CDR1 MGHDK, CDR2 SYGVNS. The CDR3 length is 13 residues. Trimming left V 4 bases short and J 7 bases short, with 10 bases between. CDR3 in amino acids: CASSGTDFEKLFF. Written as DNA, the CDR3 is TGTGCCAGCAGTGGGACCGACTTTGAAAAACTGTTTTTT. The entire variable domain, with the rest obtained from reference TRBV25-1 and TRBJ1-4, is as follows: EADIYQTPRYLVIGTGKKITLECSQTMGHDKMYWYQQDPGMELHLIHYSYGVNSTEKGDLSSESTVSRIRTEHFPLTLESARPSHTSQYLCASSGTDFEKLFFGSGTQLSVL.

The V gene is TRBV4-2, the J gene TRBJ2-7; 12 bases align to TRBD1. The CDR3 runs to 13 residues. V gave up 11 bases and J gave up 7 bases; unmatched junction bases: 9. The V gene's germline CDR1 is LGHNA and CDR2 YNFKEQ. This CDR3 is CAAGTGGFNEQYF. CDR3 coding DNA: TGTGCCGCGGGGACAGGGGGCTTTAATGAGCAGTACTTC.

This clonotype came up a few times. A much larger clone differs by one base, so this may be a read error. CDR3 residues: CASSLEVNEQYF. In DNA form, the CDR3 reads TGCGCCAGCAGCTTGGAGGTTAATGAGCAGTACTTC. The rearrangement links TRBV5-1 to TRBJ2-5, with D hard to call. Trimming pared 0 bases from V and 11 bases from J, leaving 11 bases between. Germline values: CDR1 SGHRS, CDR2 YFSETQ. This CDR3 is built from 12 residues. Together with reference TRBV5-1 and TRBJ2-5, the CDR3 gives the full variable domain: KAGVTQTPRYLIKTRGQQVTLSCSPISGHRSVSWYQQTPGQGLQFLFEYFSETQRNKGNFPGRFSGRQFSNSRSEMNVSTLELGDSALYLCASSLEVNEQYFGPGTRLLVL.

The rearrangement links TRBV3-1 to TRBJ2-3, with a possible D match to TRBD2 (5 bases). This CDR3 is 15 amino acids long. Germline CDR1 LGHDT, CDR2 YNNKEL (reference sequence). Deletions cut 1 base from V and 4 bases from J, with 12 bases between. CDR3 nucleotides: TGTGCCAGCAGCCAAGTCGGTACAGCGGCAGATACGCAGTATTTT. It codes for CASSQVGTAADTQYF.

V gene TRBV12-3 or TRBV12-4 combines with J gene TRBJ2-3; 7 bases agree with TRBD1. CDR3 length equals 12 residues. V trimming: 7 bases; J trimming: 11 bases; junction bases outside the gene matches: 9. The CDR3 DNA reads as TGTGCCAGCACCGGAGGACAGGCAGGGCAGTATTTT. Translating gives CASTGGQAGQYF.

The CDR3 is CASSQVVAGADTQYF. The CDR3 DNA follows: TGTGCCAGCAGCCAAGTAGTAGCGGGCGCAGATACGCAGTATTTT. The genes are TRBV14 and TRBJ2-3; 7 bases are shared with TRBD2. This CDR3 region has 15 residues. CDR1 SGHDN and CDR2 FVKESK come from the germline V gene. J was trimmed by 4 bases and V by 1 base; bases with no gene match: 5.

The V and J genes are TRBV15 and TRBJ2-5; 8 bases agree with TRBD2. Trimming took 4 bases from V and 5 from J; bases not matched to a gene: 6. Germline CDR1 LNHNV, CDR2 YYDKDF (reference sequence). The CDR3 covers 14 residues. Written as DNA, the CDR3 is TGTGCCACCAGCACTCGGGGGGGCATGGAGACCCAGTACTTC. This encodes CATSTRGGMETQYF. Full variable domain (rest looked up from reference TRBV15 and TRBJ2-5): DAMVIQNPRYQVTQFGKPVTLSCSQTLNHNVMYWYQQKSSQAPKLLFHYYDKDFNNEADTPDNFQSRRPNTSFCFLDIRSPGLGDTAMYLCATSTRGGMETQYFGPGTRLLVL.

This clonotype was seen many times. The J gene is TRBJ2-3, the V gene TRBV4-2, with 7 bases aligning to TRBD2. V shed 1 base and J 2 bases; nucleotides not matched to a gene: 3. This CDR3 has 15 residues. In germline, CDR1 is LGHNA, CDR2 YNFKEQ. CDR3 nucleotides: TGTGCCAGCAGCCAAGGGGGGACTACCACAGATACGCAGTATTTT. Protein: CASSQGGTTTDTQYF.

With regard to this clonotype: This may arise from a read error, as a much more abundant clone is one base away. The V gene is TRBV11-1, the J gene TRBJ2-3, with 11 bases lining up with TRBD2. The CDR3 is 17 residues long. Trimming took 5 bases from V and 2 from J; bases not matched to a gene: 9. Germline V lookup: CDR1 SGHAT, CDR2 FQDESV (reference sequence). This chain's CDR3 is CASSPEAGLADTDTQYF. In DNA form, the CDR3 reads TGTGCCAGCAGCCCAGAGGCGGGACTAGCGGACACAGATACGCAGTATTTT.

This clonotype was seen ten or more times. The chain carries TRBV15 and TRBJ1-4; D is unresolved. V was cut by 0 bases and J by 6 bases, with 11 bases left in between. Germline values: CDR1 LNHNV, CDR2 YYDKDF (reference sequence). The CDR3 totals 15 residues. The CDR3 bases are TGTGCCACCAGCAGAGATGCGGGTTATGATGAAAAACTGTTTTTT. Translation gives CATSRDAGYDEKLFF.

This clonotype came up many times. The chain recombines TRBV28 with TRBJ2-3; unclear D gene. Germline V gives CDR1 MDHEN, CDR2 SYDVKM. With 5 bases removed from V and 3 bases from J, the gap between germline ends came to 6 bases. The length of the CDR3 is 12 residues. CDR3 protein: CASSPQTDTQYF. The CDR3 DNA is TGTGCCAGCAGTCCACAGACAGATACGCAGTATTTT.

This sequence joins TRBV2 and TRBJ2-5; D tentatively reads TRBD1 or TRBD2 (6 bases each). The better agreement between TRBJ2-7 and the DNA end casts doubt on the J call. The CDR3 is 12 amino acids. Germline lookup yields CDR1 SNHLY and CDR2 FYNNEI. The CDR3 here is CASSRQEGEQYF. As DNA, the CDR3 is TGTGCCAGCAGCAGACAGGAGGGCGAGCAGTACTTC.

The J gene is TRBJ2-5, the V gene TRBV6-6; tentatively, D is TRBD2 (7 bases). The CDR3 totals 15 residues. Germline CDR1 is MNHNY and CDR2 is SVGAGI (reference sequence). The ends were cut back, 5 bases at V and 13 bases at J, with 26 bases in the middle. The CDR3 sequence is CASSQVGGGYNERYF. The CDR3 DNA sequence: TGTGCCAGCAGTCAAGTTGGGGGGGGCTACAATGAGCGGTACTTC.

This clonotype was seen ten or more times. The chain links TRBV3-1 to TRBJ2-1, with 11 bases aligning to TRBD2. Germline V lookup: CDR1 LGHDT, CDR2 YNNKEL (reference sequence). Losses at the gene ends were 4 bases for V and 10 bases for J; bases not matched to a gene: 3. This CDR3 has 13 residues. CDR3 in amino acids: CASSLTSGVEQFF. In DNA form, the CDR3 reads TGTGCCAGCAGCCTGACTAGCGGGGTGGAGCAGTTCTTC.